A selection of T cell receptor beta chains follows, all from one sample in a study of T cell responses to AZD1222 COVID-19 vaccine. Repertoires were generated with immunoSEQ multiplex PCR, while TCRdb's copy carries only in-frame clones and drops some. Among 100,000 to 150,000 clones listed, 89% were seen once. The starting material was peripheral blood, obtained on day 0 of AZD1222 vaccination. These receptors came from an adult in good health. The CDR3 runs from the conserved cysteine through the conserved F or W. D genes are given only for firm matches. Size is stated for part of the rows, as once, few or many counts, or as a class when the clone is expanded.

j_call | clone_size | d_call | v_call | cdr3_nt | cdr3_aa
TRBJ1-2 | NA | NA | TRBV3-1/TRBV3-2 | TGTGCCAGCAGCCATAGAGATCCCTCAGACTATGGCTACACCTTC | CASSHRDPSDYGYTF
TRBJ2-6 | NA | NA | TRBV5-6 | TGTGCCAGCAGCCTGCCCGAGGCCAACGTCCTGACTTTC | CASSLPEANVLTF
TRBJ2-3 | NA | NA | TRBV5-1 | TGCGCCAGCAGCTCGCACCGCCCTCTAGGAGATGACGCCCCGCGCACAGATACGCAGTATTTT | CASSSHRPLGDDAPRTDTQYF
TRBJ2-5 | NA | NA | TRBV7-9 | TGTGCCAGCAGCTTTAATGGTCCCCGAGAGACCCAGTACTTC | CASSFNGPRETQYF
TRBJ1-1 | NA | NA | TRBV7-2 | TGTGCCAGCAGTTATAGACGGAACACTGAAGCTTTCTTT | CASSYRRNTEAFF
TRBJ1-1 | NA | NA | TRBV5-5 | TGTGCCAGCACGGGGGATTTGAACACTGAAGCTTTCTTT | CASTGDLNTEAFF
TRBJ1-2 | NA | NA | TRBV7-8 | TGTGCCAGCAGCCGGGGCAGGGGTAATGGCTACACCTTC | CASSRGRGNGYTF
TRBJ1-3 | once | TRBD1 | TRBV7-2 | TGTGCCAGCAGCGGGCAGGGGGCTGGTTCTGGAAACACCATATATTTT | CASSGQGAGSGNTIYF
TRBJ2-5 | NA | NA | TRBV7-9 | TGTGCCAGCAGCTTAATTGGGGAGACCCAGTACTTC | CASSLIGETQYF
TRBJ1-4 | NA | NA | TRBV9 | TGTGCCAGCAGCGCCGATTCTAATGAAAAACTGTTTTTT | CASSADSNEKLFF
TRBJ1-1 | NA | NA | TRBV27 | TGTGCCAGCCGCCGGGACTACCACACTGAAGCTTTCTTT | CASRRDYHTEAFF
TRBJ2-2 | NA | NA | TRBV7-9 | TGTGCCAGCAGCTTTCCCGAGACAGCGAACACCGGGGAGCTGTTTTTT | CASSFPETANTGELFF
TRBJ2-2 | NA | NA | TRBV6-5 | TGTGCCAGCAGTCCCTCCAGGAACACCGGGGAGCTGTTTTTT | CASSPSRNTGELFF
TRBJ1-6 | NA | NA | TRBV5-1 | TGCGCCAGCAGCTTGGCCTCCGGGGGTACAGGTTCACCCCTCCACTTT | CASSLASGGTGSPLHF
TRBJ1-1 | NA | NA | TRBV4-1 | TGCGCCAGCAGCCAAGGGACGCGAACTGAAGCTTTCTTT | CASSQGTRTEAFF
TRBJ1-5 | NA | NA | TRBV19 | TGTGCCAGTAGCCTGACAGGCTTCGGCCAGCCCCAGCATTTT | CASSLTGFGQPQHF
TRBJ2-1 | NA | NA | TRBV7-7 | TGTGCTAGCAGCTTATTTCCAGGGTCCAATGAGCAGTTCTTC | CASSLFPGSNEQFF
TRBJ1-4 | NA | NA | TRBV9 | TGTGCCAGCAGCGTAGAGGGCCTTCCTAATGAAAAACTGTTTTTT | CASSVEGLPNEKLFF
TRBJ1-1 | once | NA | TRBV7-9 | TGTGCCAGCAGCTCTCAACAGGGAGGGTACACTGAAGCTTTCTTT | CASSSQQGGYTEAFF
TRBJ1-2 | once | NA | TRBV3-1/TRBV3-2 | TGTGCCAGCAGACCAACAGACTATGGCTACACCTTC | CASRPTDYGYTF
TRBJ1-5 | NA | NA | TRBV6-5 | TGTGCCAGCAGTTACTCCGGGGGCAATCAGCCCCAGCATTTT | CASSYSGGNQPQHF
TRBJ1-2 | NA | NA | TRBV2 | TGTGCCAGCAGTGTACGGGCAGGCGGCGGCTACACCTTC | CASSVRAGGGYTF
TRBJ1-2 | NA | TRBD1 | TRBV5-5 | TGTGCCAGCAGCTTATTCCGACAGGGGTATGGCTACACCTTC | CASSLFRQGYGYTF
TRBJ2-2 | NA | NA | TRBV5-1 | TGCGCCAGCAGCTTGGGGGGGGCCGGGAACACCGGGGAGCTGTTTTTT | CASSLGGAGNTGELFF
TRBJ1-1 | NA | NA | TRBV6-5 | TGTGCCAGCAGAGGGGTGAACACTGAAGCTTTCTTT | CASRGVNTEAFF
TRBJ2-7 | NA | TRBD1 | TRBV4-1 | TGCGCCAGCTTACCCCGGCAGGGGGCAGAGGGCGAGCAGTACTTC | CASLPRQGAEGEQYF
TRBJ1-1 | NA | NA | TRBV6-5 | TGTGCCAGCAGTTACGGACGGCACACTGAAGCTTTCTTT | CASSYGRHTEAFF
TRBJ2-2 | NA | NA | TRBV5-6 | TGTGCCAGCAGCGTCAGGGTTACAGTCACCGGGGAGCTGTTTTTT | CASSVRVTVTGELFF
TRBJ2-2 | NA | NA | TRBV5-8 | TGTGCCAGCAGGGGGGCCGGGGAGCTGTTTTTT | CASRGAGELFF
TRBJ2-3 | NA | TRBD2 | TRBV7-3 | TGTGCCAGCAGCTCCGGACTAGCGGGAGCCACAGATACGCAGTATTTT | CASSSGLAGATDTQYF
TRBJ1-5 | NA | TRBD1 | TRBV6-1 | TGTGCCAGCAGTGAGGGGGACAGTCTTTTATGGCCCCAGCATTTT | CASSEGDSLLWPQHF
TRBJ2-3 | NA | TRBD2 | TRBV9 | TGTGCCAGCAACCTAGCGGGGGGGAAGGCAGATACGCAGTATTTT | CASNLAGGKADTQYF
TRBJ1-1 | NA | NA | TRBV3-1/TRBV3-2 | TGTGCCAGCAGCCAAGAAGGGGGGTTTAGTGAAGCTTTCTTT | CASSQEGGFSEAFF
TRBJ2-5 | NA | TRBD2 | TRBV6-1 | TGTGCCAGCAGTGATCGACTAGCGACGGAGACCCAGTACTTC | CASSDRLATETQYF
TRBJ1-2 | NA | NA | TRBV5-6 | TGTGCCAGCAGCGCCGGGTCTAACTATGGCTACACCTTC | CASSAGSNYGYTF
TRBJ1-1 | NA | NA | TRBV6-1 | TGTGCCAGCATGTCGTATCCTGAAGCTTTCTTT | CASMSYPEAFF
TRBJ1-2 | NA | NA | TRBV6-4 | TGTGCCAGCAGTGACTCGGACACCCCGAGGGGCTACACCTTC | CASSDSDTPRGYTF
TRBJ1-5 | NA | TRBD1 | TRBV6-1 | TGTGCCAGCAGTCCGGGACAGGGGATGATTCAGCCCCAGCATTTT | CASSPGQGMIQPQHF
TRBJ1-4 | once | NA | TRBV6-1 | TGTGCCAGCAGTGATGTGGGGGAAGGTGAAAAACTGTTTTTT | CASSDVGEGEKLFF
TRBJ1-2 | NA | NA | TRBV7-9 | TGTGCCAGCAGCTCAGTTCTAGAAACTAACTATGGCTACACCTTC | CASSSVLETNYGYTF
TRBJ1-4 | once | NA | TRBV14 | TGTGCCAGCAGCCAAACCGCAGGGGCAACTAATGAAAAACTGTTTTTT | CASSQTAGATNEKLFF
TRBJ2-1 | NA | NA | TRBV7-3 | TGTGCCAGCAGCTTCGGGGCCTACAATGAGCAGTTCTTC | CASSFGAYNEQFF
TRBJ1-4 | NA | NA | TRBV4-2 | TGTGCCAGCAGCCAAGAAGGATCAGGGCGGACTAATGAAAAACTGTTTTTT | CASSQEGSGRTNEKLFF
TRBJ1-6 | NA | TRBD1 | TRBV5-1 | TGCGCCAGCAGCTGGACAGGGGATGATTCACCCCTCCACTTT | CASSWTGDDSPLHF
TRBJ2-5 | NA | NA | TRBV9 | TGTGCCAGCAGCGTAGGACAGGCGACCCAAGAGACCCAGTACTTC | CASSVGQATQETQYF
TRBJ1-1 | NA | NA | TRBV12-3/TRBV12-4 | TGTGCCAGCAGTTTAGCGGGTCTTGAAGCTTTCTTT | CASSLAGLEAFF
TRBJ2-7 | NA | TRBD2 | TRBV7-9 | TGTGCCAGCAGCTTAGGTAGCGGGGGGTCCGGGGAGCAGTACTTC | CASSLGSGGSGEQYF